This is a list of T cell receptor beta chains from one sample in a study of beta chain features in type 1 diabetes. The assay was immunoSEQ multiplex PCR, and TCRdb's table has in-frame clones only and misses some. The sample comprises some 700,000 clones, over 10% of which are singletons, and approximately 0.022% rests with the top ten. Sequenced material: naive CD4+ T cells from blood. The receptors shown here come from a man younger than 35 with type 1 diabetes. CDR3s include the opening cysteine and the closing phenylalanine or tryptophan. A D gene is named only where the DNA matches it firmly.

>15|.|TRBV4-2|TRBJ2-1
CASSQDRTAYNEQFF
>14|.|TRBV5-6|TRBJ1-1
CASSSTGMNTEAFF
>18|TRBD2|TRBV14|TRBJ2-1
CASSQDLGLAAYYNEQFF
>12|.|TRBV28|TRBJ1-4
CASSSANEKLFF
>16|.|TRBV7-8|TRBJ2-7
CASSLVRTLGPYEQYF
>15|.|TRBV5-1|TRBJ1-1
CASSPGQQVNTEAFF
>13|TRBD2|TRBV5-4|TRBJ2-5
CASSLGGGETQYF
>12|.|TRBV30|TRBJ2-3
CAWSGFADTQYF
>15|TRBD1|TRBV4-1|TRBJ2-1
CASSQGQGPLLEQFF
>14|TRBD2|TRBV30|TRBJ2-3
CAWTAAGLQDTQYF
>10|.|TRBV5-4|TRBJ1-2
CASPLKGYTF
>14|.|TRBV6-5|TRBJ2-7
CASSYSLPPYEQYF
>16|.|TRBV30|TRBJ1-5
CAWSEGSAVQNQPQHF
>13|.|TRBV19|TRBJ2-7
CASQGKSSYEQYF
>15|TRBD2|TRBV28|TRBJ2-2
CASTSAGVNTGELFF
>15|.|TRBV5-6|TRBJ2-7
CASSQAPGASYEQYF
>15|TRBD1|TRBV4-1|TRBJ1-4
CASSHPDRENEKLFF
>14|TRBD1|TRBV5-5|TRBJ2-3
CASSSTGGTDTQYF
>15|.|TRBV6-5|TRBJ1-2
CASSYSPGTDYGYTF
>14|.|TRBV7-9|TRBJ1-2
CASSLDGGIYGYTF
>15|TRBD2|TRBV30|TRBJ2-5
CAWSGGLAGQETQYF
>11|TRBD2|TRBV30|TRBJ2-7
CAAGGAYEQYF
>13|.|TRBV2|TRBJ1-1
CASSQTGNTEAFF
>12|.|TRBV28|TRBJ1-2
CATSEVGYGYTF
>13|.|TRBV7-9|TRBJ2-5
CASSSGLSGTQYF